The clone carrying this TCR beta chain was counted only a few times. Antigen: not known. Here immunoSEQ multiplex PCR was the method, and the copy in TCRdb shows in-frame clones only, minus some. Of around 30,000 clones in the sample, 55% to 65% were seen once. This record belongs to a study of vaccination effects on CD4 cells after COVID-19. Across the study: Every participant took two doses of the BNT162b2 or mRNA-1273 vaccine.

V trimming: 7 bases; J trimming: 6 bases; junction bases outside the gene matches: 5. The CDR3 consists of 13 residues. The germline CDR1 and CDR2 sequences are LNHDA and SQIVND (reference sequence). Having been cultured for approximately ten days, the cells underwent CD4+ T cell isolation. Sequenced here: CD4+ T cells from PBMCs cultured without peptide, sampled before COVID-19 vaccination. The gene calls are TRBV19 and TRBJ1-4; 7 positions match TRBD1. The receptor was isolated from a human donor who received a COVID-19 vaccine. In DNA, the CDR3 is TGTGCCAGTAATACAGGGGAGGATGAAAAACTGTTTTTT. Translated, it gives CASNTGEDEKLFF.